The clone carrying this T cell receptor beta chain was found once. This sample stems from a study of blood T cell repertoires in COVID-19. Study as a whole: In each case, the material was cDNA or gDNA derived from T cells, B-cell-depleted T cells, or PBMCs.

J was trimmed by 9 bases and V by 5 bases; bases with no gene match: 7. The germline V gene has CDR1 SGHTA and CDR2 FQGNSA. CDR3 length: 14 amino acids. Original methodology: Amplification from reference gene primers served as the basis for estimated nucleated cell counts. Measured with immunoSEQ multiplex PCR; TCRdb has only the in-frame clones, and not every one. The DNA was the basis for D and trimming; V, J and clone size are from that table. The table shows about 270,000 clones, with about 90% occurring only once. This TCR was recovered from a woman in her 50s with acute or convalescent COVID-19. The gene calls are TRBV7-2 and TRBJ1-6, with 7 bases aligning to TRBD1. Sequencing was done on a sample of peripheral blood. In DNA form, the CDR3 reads TGTGCCAGCAGCATGAAAGGGGGCGGTTCACCCCTCCACTTT. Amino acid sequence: CASSMKGGGSPLHF.